The entry that follows covers one TCR beta chain sequence. Its antigen is as yet unknown. This entry comes from a study of shared clonotypes between healthy human individuals. Whole-study results and caveats: When naive CD4 clonotypes were compared across a handful of donors, 4% to 6.5% were shared.

The CDR3 consists of 15 residues. Germline-derived CDR1 and CDR2 are SGHTA and FQGNSA. The V and J ends lost 4 bases and 9 bases, in that order; junction bases with no gene match: 11. Using immunoSEQ multiplex PCR, the repertoire was profiled, and TCRdb retains in-frame clones only, with some absent. The table has about 2.4 million clones, about 92% seen once. The material sequenced was naive CD4+ T cells sorted from blood. Sample subset: CD45RA+ positively selected. The source of this sequence is a man aged 18 to 29 in good health. The rearrangement links TRBV7-2 to TRBJ2-1, with TRBD2 matching over 8 bases. The CDR3 DNA reads TGTGCCAGCAGCTCTCCGGGACTAGGAAAGATTGAGCAGTTCTTC. Amino acids: CASSSPGLGKIEQFF. Supplemented by reference TRBV7-2 and TRBJ2-1, the full variable domain reads GAGVSQSPSNKVTEKGKDVELRCDPISGHTALYWYRQSLGQGLEFLIYFQGNSAPDKSGLPSDRFSAERTGGSVSTLTIQRTQQEDSAVYLCASSSPGLGKIEQFFGPGTRLTVL.